The present entry profiles one T cell receptor beta chain with its context. For each subset, genomic DNA was distributed in equal portions over several immunoSEQ plates. Generated by immunoSEQ multiplex PCR, the TCRdb table keeps only in-frame clones and is missing some. The data contain about 2 million clones, about 95% of them singletons. This entry comes from a study of shared clonotypes between healthy human individuals. CD45RO-negative, CCR7-selected cells formed the naive CD8 fraction, which excluded terminally differentiated effector memory CD45RA+ cells. Donors comprised only Caucasian adults living in Nashville, Tennessee. Germline lookup yields CDR1 LGHNA and CDR2 YSLEER. The CDR3 is made up of 16 amino acids. Trimming shortened V by 2 bases and J by 5 bases, and 17 bases separated the two germline ends.

The chain employs TRBV4-3 and TRBJ2-3, with D possibly called TRBD1 or TRBD2 (5 bases each). The receptor's source is a man between 18 and 35 years old in good health. The sample taken for sequencing was naive CD8+ T cells sorted from blood. The CDR3 sequence is CASSQRSGRAGDTQYF. The CDR3 DNA follows: TGCGCCAGCAGCCAAAGGTCGGGACGCGCCGGAGATACGCAGTATTTT.